The 25 T cell receptor beta chains in this list originate from one sample, sequenced in a study of identical twins. Using its own MiXCR run on the 5' RACE reads, TCRdb lists one record per CDR3 protein. This repertoire shows roughly 280,000 distinct CDR3 sequences, less than 9.5% found once; its top ten account for roughly 6.8%. Another study also made use of these data, one on yellow fever vaccine responses in identical twins.

Material for sequencing was CD8+ T cells sorted from blood. These receptors all come from a woman between 18 and 29 years old in good health.

This clonotype was observed a handful of times. For the CDR3, the DNA is TGCAGTGCTAGAGATGAATGGAACCCGAACACCGGGGAGCTGTTTTTT. Its translation is CSARDEWNPNTGELFF. This chain links TRBV20-1 with TRBJ2-2; no clear D gene. The CDR3 has 16 residues. V dropped 0 bases and J dropped 0 bases, with 11 bases sitting between them. CDR1 is DFQATT, CDR2 SNEGSKA, per germline (reference sequence).

This clonotype was counted between two and nine times. This chain connects TRBV6-2 or TRBV6-3 to TRBJ2-7, with D possibly being TRBD2 (5 bases). From germline, CDR1 is MNHEY and CDR2 SVGEGT. The CDR3 totals 14 residues. V was cut by 4 bases and J by 2 bases, with 12 bases left in between. The CDR3 loop reads CASSSVGIPYEQYF. DNA of the CDR3: TGTGCCAGCAGTTCCGTCGGGATACCCTACGAGCAGTACTTC.

This clonotype was seen more than once but under ten times. This chain links TRBV7-2 with TRBJ2-4; D is ambiguous. The CDR3 consists of 15 residues. The germline V gene has CDR1 SGHTA and CDR2 FQGNSA. V dropped 1 base and J dropped 6 bases, with 13 bases sitting between them. CDR3 in amino acids: CASSLVPDSGNIQYF. The DNA of the CDR3 is TGTGCCAGCAGCTTAGTTCCCGACTCGGGAAACATTCAGTACTTC.

The rearrangement joins TRBV10-1 to TRBJ2-1, with TRBD1 as a possible D gene (6 bases). The CDR3 runs to 17 residues. The V gene's germline CDR1 is WNHNN and CDR2 SYGVQD (reference sequence). V lost 4 bases to trimming and J lost 1 base, with 17 bases between them. CDR3 DNA sequence: TGCGCCAGCAGTGGAGAATCAGGGGAATATTCCTACAATGAGCAGTTCTTC. Its protein is CASSGESGEYSYNEQFF.

V usage is TRBV19 and J usage is TRBJ1-1; D ambiguous. This CDR3 region has 14 residues. Between the trimmed V and J ends, which lost 5 bases and 4 bases, there was a span of 14 bases. CDR1 is LNHDA and CDR2 is SQIVND in the germline V gene (reference sequence). CDR3 region: CASSPSPGGTEAFF. The CDR3 DNA is TGTGCCAGTAGTCCGAGCCCCGGCGGCACTGAAGCTTTCTTT.

The rearrangement links TRBV20-1 to TRBJ1-1, with D possibly being TRBD1 (5 bases). The V end lost 3 bases, the J end lost 3 bases, and 11 bases lay between the germline ends. Germline V lookup: CDR1 DFQATT, CDR2 SNEGSKA (reference sequence). The CDR3 is 13 residues long. The CDR3 loop is CSARWAGYTEAFF. In nucleotides, the CDR3 is TGCAGTGCTAGGTGGGCAGGGTACACTGAAGCTTTCTTT.

This clonotype showed up many times. The chain combines TRBV29-1 with TRBJ2-5; TRBD1 matches at 8 bases. Germline CDR1 reads SQVTM; CDR2 reads ANQGSEA. The CDR3 contains 15 residues. V lost 5 bases to trimming and J lost 2 bases; unmatched junction nucleotides: 10. The CDR3 DNA reads as TGCAGCGTTAACGGACAGGGACGACGGCAAGAGACCCAGTACTTC. It yields the protein CSVNGQGRRQETQYF.

The chain uses TRBV7-9 and TRBJ2-7; 9 bases align to TRBD2. V lost 5 bases, J lost 3 bases, and 5 bases stayed unmatched. Germline-derived CDR1 and CDR2 are SEHNR and FQNEAQ (reference sequence). The CDR3 loop spans 14 amino acids. Here the CDR3 DNA reads TGTGCCAGCAGCCCCGCGGGAGGGGGCTACGAGCAGTACTTC. The encoded protein is CASSPAGGGYEQYF.

The rearrangement links TRBV28 to TRBJ2-2, with 7 bases that match TRBD2. After removal of 3 bases from V and 7 bases from J, the junction contained 11 bases not matched to a gene. CDR3 length: 16 residues. Looked up from germline, CDR1 is MDHEN and CDR2 is SYDVKM. This CDR3 reads CASSFPRTGEGGELFF. In DNA, the CDR3 is TGTGCCAGCAGTTTTCCCAGGACTGGGGAGGGCGGGGAGCTGTTTTTT.

There are many counts of this clonotype. The V gene is TRBV7-9, the J gene TRBJ2-2; D is uncertain. This CDR3 contains 15 residues. CDR1 is SEHNR and CDR2 is FQNEAQ in the germline V gene (reference sequence). Deletions cut 3 bases from V and 1 base from J, with 9 bases between. CDR3 in amino acids: CASSLSQQNTGELFF. The CDR3 coding sequence is TGTGCCAGCAGCTTGAGCCAGCAGAACACCGGGGAGCTGTTTTTT.

This clonotype was picked up a small number of times. V gene TRBV11-2 combines with J gene TRBJ2-1; 12 bases map to TRBD2. The junction had 4 bases not matched to a gene; V was cut back by 10 bases and J by 6 bases. There are 13 residues in the CDR3. Germline V gives CDR1 SGHAT, CDR2 FQNNGV. The CDR3 region is CATRTSGVNEQFF. The CDR3, as DNA: TGTGCCACCCGGACTAGCGGGGTCAATGAGCAGTTCTTC.

This rearrangement joins TRBV25-1 to TRBJ2-2, with 9 bases aligning to TRBD1. Per germline, CDR1 MGHDK and CDR2 SYGVNS. The CDR3 is 17 amino acids. V gave up 4 bases and J gave up 4 bases; unmatched junction bases: 10. The CDR3 nucleotides read TGTGCCAGCAGTGTCGCTCTTGAGACAGGGGGCACCGGGGAGCTGTTTTTT. Translating it yields CASSVALETGGTGELFF.

Of note for this clonotype: One end of the junction varies from germline; a read error may be responsible. The CDR3 DNA reads as TGTGCTAGCAGCGAGAGGACTAGCGGGCCCCCCGGAGGGGAGCTGTTTTTT. Translation: CASSERTSGPPGGELFF. This sequence joins TRBV7-7 and TRBJ2-2, with 11 bases lining up with TRBD2. The CDR3 is 17 amino acids. Germline V gene sequence: CDR1 SSHAT, CDR2 FNYEAQ (reference sequence).

This chain joins TRBV10-2 and TRBJ2-7; possibly TRBD1 for D (6 bases). Trimming took off 3 bases at V and 3 bases at J, with 12 bases between the two ends. Per germline, CDR1 WSHSY and CDR2 SAAADI. The CDR3 sequence is 14 residues long. CDR3 residues: CASSENRVDYEQYF. CDR3 in DNA: TGCGCCAGCAGTGAAAACAGGGTAGACTACGAGCAGTACTTC.

Ten or more counts support this clonotype. The rearrangement uses TRBV4-3 and TRBJ1-2; D uncertain. The CDR3 runs to 16 residues. The V gene's germline CDR1 is LGHNA and CDR2 YSLEER. V was trimmed by 0 bases and J by 6 bases, leaving 17 bases between them. Written as DNA, the CDR3 is TGCGCCAGCAGCCAAGATTATTCTATCCGATGGGATGGCTACACCTTC. Amino acid sequence: CASSQDYSIRWDGYTF.

This chain joins TRBV4-1 and TRBJ2-7, with D hard to call. CDR3 length: 14 residues. Looked up from germline, CDR1 is MGHRA and CDR2 is YSYEKL. Trimming shortened V by 3 bases and J by 0 bases, and 9 bases separated the two germline ends. The CDR3 DNA follows: TGCGCCAGCAGCCAGAACGCAGTCTCCTACGAGCAGTACTTC. Protein sequence: CASSQNAVSYEQYF.

The chain uses TRBV18 and TRBJ2-3, with D unclear. The CDR3 length is 15 residues. Germline lookup yields CDR1 KGHSH and CDR2 LQKENI. Trimming cost V 0 bases and J 0 bases, with 7 bases left between them. The CDR3 is CASSPPGISTDTQYF. The DNA of the CDR3 is TGTGCCAGCTCACCACCAGGGATAAGCACAGATACGCAGTATTTT.

This clonotype was counted a few times. The chain is built from TRBV7-9 and TRBJ1-5, with a tentative D call TRBD1 (5 bases). There are 14 residues in the CDR3. Trimming removed 5 bases from V and 2 bases from J, with 10 bases in between. CDR1 and CDR2 (germline): SEHNR, FQNEAQ (reference sequence). The CDR3 here is CASSPAGGNQPQHF. As DNA, the CDR3 is TGTGCCAGCAGCCCTGCGGGGGGCAATCAGCCCCAGCATTTT. Complete variable domain (other parts from reference TRBV7-9 and TRBJ1-5): DTGVSQNPRHKITKRGQNVTFRCDPISEHNRLYWYRQTLGQGPEFLTYFQNEAQLEKSRLLSDRFSAERPKGSFSTLEIQRTEQGDSAMYLCASSPAGGNQPQHFGDGTRLSIL.

In its sample, this clonotype was seen a few times. This chain connects TRBV4-3 to TRBJ2-7; 15 positions match TRBD2. Germline V gene data show CDR1 as LGHNA and CDR2 as YSLEER. The CDR3 is 18 residues long. With V trimmed by 0 bases and J by 4 bases, 7 bases remained unmatched. DNA for the CDR3: TGCGCCAGCAGCCAAGATGCGGCGGGACTAGCGGGAGGTTACGAGCAGTACTTC. It yields the protein CASSQDAAGLAGGYEQYF.

The J gene is TRBJ2-6, the V gene TRBV19; 7 nucleotides line up with TRBD1. With 5 bases clipped from V and 1 base from J, the junction kept 5 bases outside the gene matches. Germline V gene sequence: CDR1 LNHDA, CDR2 SQIVND (reference sequence). CDR3 length: 16 residues. CDR3 nucleotide sequence: TGTGCCAGTAGTGTAACAGGGGTGTCTGGGGCCAACGTCCTGACTTTC. Amino acids: CASSVTGVSGANVLTF.

This clonotype occurred many times. The chain links TRBV28 to TRBJ2-3, with D hard to call. Deletions cut 5 bases from V and 2 bases from J, with 20 bases between. Germline CDR1 reads MDHEN; CDR2 reads SYDVKM. There are 17 residues in the CDR3. The CDR3 here is CASSGGRGGTHTDTQYF. In DNA form, the CDR3 reads TGTGCCAGCAGTGGTGGTCGTGGCGGAACGCACACAGATACGCAGTATTTT.

This clonotype was detected ten times or more. The chain employs TRBV7-9 and TRBJ2-2; no reliable D call. The CDR3 is made up of 13 amino acids. V was cut by 2 bases and J by 4 bases, with 5 bases left in between. CDR1 and CDR2 from the germline V gene are SEHNR and FQNEAQ (reference sequence). Here the CDR3 reads CASSLYVTGELFF. The CDR3 DNA reads TGTGCCAGCAGCTTATATGTCACCGGGGAGCTGTTTTTT.

This clonotype has ten or more counts. CDR3 amino acids: CASSSGQGLAGGLADTQYF. CDR3 nucleotides: TGTGCCAGCAGCAGCGGACAGGGTCTAGCGGGAGGGTTGGCAGATACGCAGTATTTT. The rearrangement joins TRBV21-1 to TRBJ2-3; TRBD2 was called by the table and not checked on the DNA. TRBV21-1 is assigned pseudogene status. The length of the CDR3 is 19 residues.

This clonotype was found many times. V usage is TRBV6-1 and J usage is TRBJ2-1; 11 nucleotides match TRBD2. Germline CDR1 MNHNS, CDR2 SASEGT. CDR3 length: 15 amino acids. J lost 6 bases, V lost 6 bases, and 7 bases had no gene match. CDR3 amino acids: CASSLTSGAFNEQFF. CDR3 in DNA: TGTGCCAGCAGCCTGACTAGCGGGGCCTTCAATGAGCAGTTCTTC.

This clonotype was seen many times. The rearrangement joins TRBV7-2 to TRBJ1-1; 8 nucleotides align to TRBD1. The V segment lost 11 bases and the J segment 4 bases; nucleotides outside the gene matches: 6. The CDR3 runs to 12 residues. Germline V gene lookup returns CDR1 SGHTA and CDR2 FQGNSA. The CDR3 sequence is CAEDRGGTEAFF. Written as DNA, the CDR3 is TGTGCCGAAGACAGGGGAGGCACTGAAGCTTTCTTT. Full variable domain (remainder filled in from reference TRBV7-2 and TRBJ1-1): GAGVSQSPSNKVTEKGKDVELRCDPISGHTALYWYRQSLGQGLEFLIYFQGNSAPDKSGLPSDRFSAERTGGSVSTLTIQRTQQEDSAVYLCAEDRGGTEAFFGQGTRLTVV.